This paragraph covers one T cell receptor (beta chain) sequence. The antigen is unknown. Looked up from germline, CDR1 is MNHNS and CDR2 is SASEGT. The V gene lost 0 bases and the J gene lost 1 base, with 16 bases spanning the gap. There are 17 residues in the CDR3. This record belongs to a study of OX40 agonist ivuxolimab in advanced cancers. Overall study: Six ivuxolimab dose levels, 0.01 to 10 mg/kg, were given intravenously every 2 weeks. General observations from the study: In the expanded peripheral T cells, antigen specificity was never determined. There were, on average, more expanded clones in CD8+ T cells than in CD4+. CD4+ and CD8+ T cells in blood underwent clonal expansion by week 6 at 0.1 to 3.0 mg/kg.

TCRdb's copy holds only in-frame clones and misses some; the assay was immunoSEQ multiplex PCR. There are 77,000 or so clones in the sample; 86% occur only once, and around 0.7% lies in the top ten. The J gene is TRBJ2-7, the V gene TRBV6-1; perhaps TRBD1 as D (6 bases). This sequence originates from an adult with an advanced solid tumor such as melanoma, head and neck, liver or kidney cancer. The source material was CD4+ or CD8+ T cells sorted from blood, sampled in a trial of the OX40 agonist ivuxolimab. CDR3 region: CASSEAGGRERSYEQYF. CDR3 in DNA: TGTGCCAGCAGTGAAGCAGGGGGAAGGGAGAGATCCTACGAGCAGTACTTC.